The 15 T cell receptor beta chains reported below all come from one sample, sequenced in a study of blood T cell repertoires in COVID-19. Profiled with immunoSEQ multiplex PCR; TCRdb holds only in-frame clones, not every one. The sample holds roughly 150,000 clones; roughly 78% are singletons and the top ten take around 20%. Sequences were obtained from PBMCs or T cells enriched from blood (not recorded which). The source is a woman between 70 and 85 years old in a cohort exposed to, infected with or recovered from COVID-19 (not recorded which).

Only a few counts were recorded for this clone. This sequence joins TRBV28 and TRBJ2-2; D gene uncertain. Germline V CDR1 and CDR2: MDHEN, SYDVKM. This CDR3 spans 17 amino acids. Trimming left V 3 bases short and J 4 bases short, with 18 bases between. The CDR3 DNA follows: TGTGCCAGCAGTTTTAGGCCTCTTCGTCGGGTCACCGGGGAGCTGTTTTTT. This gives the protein CASSFRPLRRVTGELFF. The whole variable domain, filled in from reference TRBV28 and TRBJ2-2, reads DVKVTQSSRYLVKRTGEKVFLECVQDMDHENMFWYRQDPGLGLRLIYFSYDVKMKEKGDIPEGYSVSREKKERFSLILESASTNQTSMYLCASSFRPLRRVTGELFFGEGSRLTVL.

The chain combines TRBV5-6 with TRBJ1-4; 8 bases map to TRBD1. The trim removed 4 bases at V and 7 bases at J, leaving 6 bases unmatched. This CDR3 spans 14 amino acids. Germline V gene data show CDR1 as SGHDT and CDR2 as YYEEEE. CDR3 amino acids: CASSPTGVTEKLFF. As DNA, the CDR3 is TGTGCCAGCAGCCCGACAGGGGTTACTGAAAAACTGTTTTTT.

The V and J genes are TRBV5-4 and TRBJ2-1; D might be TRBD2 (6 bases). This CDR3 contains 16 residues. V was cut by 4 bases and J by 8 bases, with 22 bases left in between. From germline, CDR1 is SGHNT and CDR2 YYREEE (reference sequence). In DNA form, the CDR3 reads TGTGCCAGCAGCCCGGAAGAGACCCATAGCGGTTATGAGCAGTTCTTC. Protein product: CASSPEETHSGYEQFF.

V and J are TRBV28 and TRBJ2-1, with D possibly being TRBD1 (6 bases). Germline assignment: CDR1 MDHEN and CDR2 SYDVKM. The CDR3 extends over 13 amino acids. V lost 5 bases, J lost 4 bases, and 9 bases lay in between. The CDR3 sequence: CASSGQNYNEQFF. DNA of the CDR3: TGTGCCAGCAGTGGACAGAATTACAATGAGCAGTTCTTC.

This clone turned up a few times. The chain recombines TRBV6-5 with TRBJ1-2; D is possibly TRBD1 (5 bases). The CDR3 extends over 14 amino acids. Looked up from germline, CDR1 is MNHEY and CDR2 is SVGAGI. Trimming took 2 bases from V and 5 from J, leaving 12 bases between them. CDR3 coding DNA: TGTGCCAGCAGTTACGCGAGCGGGGGGTATGGCTACACCTTC. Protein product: CASSYASGGYGYTF.

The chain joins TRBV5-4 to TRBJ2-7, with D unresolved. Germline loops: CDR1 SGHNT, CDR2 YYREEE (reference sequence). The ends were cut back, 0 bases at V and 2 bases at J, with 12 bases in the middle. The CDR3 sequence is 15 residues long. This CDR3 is CASSLEPGSTYEQYF. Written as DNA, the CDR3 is TGTGCCAGCAGCTTGGAGCCAGGAAGTACCTACGAGCAGTACTTC.

This CDR3 reads CASSQDWAGLAKQETQYF. For the CDR3, the DNA is TGTGCCAGCAGCCAAGATTGGGCGGGACTAGCAAAACAAGAGACCCAGTACTTC. V and J are TRBV3-1 (or the pseudogene TRBV3-2) and TRBJ2-5; 9 nucleotides match TRBD2. Germline V CDR1 and CDR2: LGHDT, YNNKEL (reference sequence). This CDR3 spans 18 amino acids. V lost 0 bases and J lost 2; bases outside the gene matches: 10.

CDR3 sequence: CASNPTRGSNQPQHF. In DNA, the CDR3 is TGTGCCAGCAACCCTACCAGGGGGAGCAATCAGCCCCAGCATTTT. The chain couples TRBV28 to TRBJ1-5; 7 nucleotides align to TRBD1. This CDR3 has 15 amino acids. V lost 7 bases, J lost 1 base, and 7 bases stayed unmatched. Looked up from germline, CDR1 is MDHEN and CDR2 is SYDVKM.

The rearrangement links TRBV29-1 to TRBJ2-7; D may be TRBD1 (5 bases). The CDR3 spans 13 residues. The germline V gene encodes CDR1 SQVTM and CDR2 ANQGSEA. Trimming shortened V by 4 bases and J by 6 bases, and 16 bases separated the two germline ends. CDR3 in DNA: TGCAGCGTTGGGGAAGGGGCGATAGGCGAGCAGTACTTC. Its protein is CSVGEGAIGEQYF.

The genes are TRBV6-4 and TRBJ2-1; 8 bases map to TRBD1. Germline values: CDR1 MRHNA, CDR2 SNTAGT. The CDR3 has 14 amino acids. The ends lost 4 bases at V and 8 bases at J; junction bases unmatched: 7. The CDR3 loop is CASSGTGIGDEQFF. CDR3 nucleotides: TGTGCCAGCAGTGGGACAGGGATAGGGGATGAGCAGTTCTTC.

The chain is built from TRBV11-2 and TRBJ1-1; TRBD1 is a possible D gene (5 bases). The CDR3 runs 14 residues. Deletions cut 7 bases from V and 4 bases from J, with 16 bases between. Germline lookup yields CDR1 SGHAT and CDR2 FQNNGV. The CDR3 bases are TGTGCCAGCAAGTTGGGGCTGCTGAGCACTGAAGCTTTCTTT. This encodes CASKLGLLSTEAFF.

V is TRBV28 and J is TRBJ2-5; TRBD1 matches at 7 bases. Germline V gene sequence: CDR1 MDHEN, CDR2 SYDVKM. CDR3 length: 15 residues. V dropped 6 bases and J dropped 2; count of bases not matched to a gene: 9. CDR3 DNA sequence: TGTGCCAGCAGGCCAATCGGGACAGCGCAAGAGACCCAGTACTTC. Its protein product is CASRPIGTAQETQYF.

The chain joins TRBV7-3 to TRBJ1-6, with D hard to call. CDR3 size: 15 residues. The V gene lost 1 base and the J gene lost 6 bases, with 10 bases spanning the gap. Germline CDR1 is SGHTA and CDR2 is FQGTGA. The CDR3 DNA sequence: TGTGCCAGCAGCTTAAATCCGGGATTTAATTCACCCCTCCACTTT. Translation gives CASSLNPGFNSPLHF.

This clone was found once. As DNA, the CDR3 is TGTGCCAGCTCACCAGGGTATGGGCCCCAGTACTTC. This translates into CASSPGYGPQYF. J is TRBJ2-5 and V is TRBV18; D is undetermined. The germline gives CDR1 KGHSH, CDR2 LQKENI. This CDR3 has 12 residues. V was pared by 2 bases and J by 9 bases, with 10 bases between.

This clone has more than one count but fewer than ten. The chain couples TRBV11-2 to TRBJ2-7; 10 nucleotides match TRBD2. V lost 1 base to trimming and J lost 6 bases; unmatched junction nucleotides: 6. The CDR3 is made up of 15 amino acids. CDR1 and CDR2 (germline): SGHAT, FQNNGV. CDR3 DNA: TGTGCCAGCAGCTTAGGACCTAGCGGGAGTACCGAGCAGTACTTC. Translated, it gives CASSLGPSGSTEQYF.